This T cell receptor beta chain was observed in a study of blood T cell repertoires in COVID-19. The CDR3 totals 15 residues. V shed 3 bases and J shed 7 bases, with 16 bases lying between them. The germline CDR1 and CDR2 sequences are MDHEN and SYDVKM. Here immunoSEQ multiplex PCR was the method, and the copy in TCRdb shows in-frame clones only, minus some. The sample lists fewer than 350,000 clones; about four fifths were seen once. The source of this sequence is a woman aged 60 to 75 with active or convalescent COVID-19. This sequence joins TRBV28 and TRBJ1-5, with D possibly being TRBD1 (5 bases). Sequenced material: peripheral blood. CDR3 loop: CASSFHWTPQQPQHF. In DNA, the CDR3 is TGTGCCAGCAGTTTTCACTGGACACCCCAACAGCCCCAGCATTTT.